This T cell receptor beta chain was documented in a study of post-analysis software for immune sequencing data. This clonotype was counted a few times. Incorporated into the TCR beta cDNA libraries were unique molecular identifiers, which served to reduce PCR and sequencing biases. Via MiXCR, TCRdb re-called the PCR reads, giving one row per CDR3 protein. The profile shows about 500,000 distinct CDR3 sequences, approximately 45% of them singletons. Sequencing was carried out using blood. The clonotype was recovered from a girl under 18 with multiple sclerosis.

This CDR3 is CSAWTSGGTYEQYF. In DNA, the CDR3 is TGCAGTGCTTGGACTAGCGGAGGCACCTACGAGCAGTACTTC. The rearrangement joins TRBV20-1 to TRBJ2-7, with TRBD2 matching over 10 bases. The CDR3 loop spans 14 amino acids. V was clipped by 5 bases and J by 2 bases; unmatched bases: 6. CDR1 and CDR2 from the germline V gene are DFQATT and SNEGSKA (reference sequence).